The source of this TCR beta chain is a study of cytomegalovirus exposure and HLA in healthy donors. The table came from immunoSEQ multiplex PCR; TCRdb's copy has only in-frame clones and leaves some out. The sample lists about 400,000 clones, roughly 89% occurring once. V lost 6 bases to trimming and J lost 4 bases, with 9 bases between them. Germline CDR1 reads PRHDT; CDR2 reads FYEKMQ (reference sequence). The CDR3 is made up of 12 amino acids. Sequencing used PBMCs. This chain uses TRBV13 with TRBJ1-1, with D maybe TRBD1 (6 bases). The source is a young woman in good health and CMV-seronegative. Here the CDR3 DNA reads TGTGCCAGCAGGGAAGGGGGCACTGAAGCTTTCTTT. Its protein is CASREGGTEAFF.